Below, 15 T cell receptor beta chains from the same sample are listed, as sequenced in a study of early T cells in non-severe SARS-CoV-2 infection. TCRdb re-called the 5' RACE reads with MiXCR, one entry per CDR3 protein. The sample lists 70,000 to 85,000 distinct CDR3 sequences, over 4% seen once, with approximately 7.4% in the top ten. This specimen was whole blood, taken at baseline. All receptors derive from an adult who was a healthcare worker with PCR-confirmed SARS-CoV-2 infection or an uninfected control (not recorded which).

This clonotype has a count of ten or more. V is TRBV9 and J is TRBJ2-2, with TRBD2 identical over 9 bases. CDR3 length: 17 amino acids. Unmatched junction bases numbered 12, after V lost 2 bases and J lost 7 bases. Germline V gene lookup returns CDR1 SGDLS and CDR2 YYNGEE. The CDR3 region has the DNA TGTGCCAGCAGCGTGGGTAGCGGGAGTCCTGAAGGCGGGGAGCTGTTTTTT. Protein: CASSVGSGSPEGGELFF.

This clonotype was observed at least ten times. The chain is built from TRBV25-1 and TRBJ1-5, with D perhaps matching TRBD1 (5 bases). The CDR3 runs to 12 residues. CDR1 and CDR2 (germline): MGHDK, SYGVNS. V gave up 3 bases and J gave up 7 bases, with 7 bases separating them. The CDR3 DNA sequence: TGTGCCAGCAGTGAGGGGCGACAGCCCCAGCATTTT. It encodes CASSEGRQPQHF. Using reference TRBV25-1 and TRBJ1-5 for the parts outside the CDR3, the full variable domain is EADIYQTPRYLVIGTGKKITLECSQTMGHDKMYWYQQDPGMELHLIHYSYGVNSTEKGDLSSESTVSRIRTEHFPLTLESARPSHTSQYLCASSEGRQPQHFGDGTRLSIL.

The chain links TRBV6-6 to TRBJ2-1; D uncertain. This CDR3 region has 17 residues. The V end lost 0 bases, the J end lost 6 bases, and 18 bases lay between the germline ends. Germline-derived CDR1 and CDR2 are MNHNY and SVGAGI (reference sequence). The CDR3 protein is CASSYSNRRQRSNEQFF. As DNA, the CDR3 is TGTGCCAGCAGTTACTCGAATCGGCGGCAGCGAAGCAATGAGCAGTTCTTC.

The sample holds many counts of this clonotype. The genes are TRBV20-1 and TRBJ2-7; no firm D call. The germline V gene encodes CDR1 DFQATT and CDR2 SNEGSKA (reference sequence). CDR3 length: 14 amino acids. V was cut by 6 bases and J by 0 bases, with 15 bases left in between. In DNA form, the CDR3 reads TGCAGTGCCCCCCGAAGGACGAGCTCCTACGAGCAGTACTTC. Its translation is CSAPRRTSSYEQYF.

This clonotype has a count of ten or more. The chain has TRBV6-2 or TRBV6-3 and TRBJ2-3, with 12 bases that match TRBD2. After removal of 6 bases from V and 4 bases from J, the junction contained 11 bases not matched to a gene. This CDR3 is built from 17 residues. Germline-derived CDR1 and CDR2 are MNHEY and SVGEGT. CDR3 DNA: TGTGCCAGCAGCCGAAGACTAGCGGGAGACGGGTCAGATACGCAGTATTTT. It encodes CASSRRLAGDGSDTQYF.

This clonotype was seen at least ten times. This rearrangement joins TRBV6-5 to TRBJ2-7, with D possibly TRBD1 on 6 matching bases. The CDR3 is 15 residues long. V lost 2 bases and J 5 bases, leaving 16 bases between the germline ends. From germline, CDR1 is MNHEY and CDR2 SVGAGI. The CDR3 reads CASSYIQGPTHEQYF. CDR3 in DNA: TGTGCCAGCAGTTACATACAGGGTCCTACCCACGAGCAGTACTTC.

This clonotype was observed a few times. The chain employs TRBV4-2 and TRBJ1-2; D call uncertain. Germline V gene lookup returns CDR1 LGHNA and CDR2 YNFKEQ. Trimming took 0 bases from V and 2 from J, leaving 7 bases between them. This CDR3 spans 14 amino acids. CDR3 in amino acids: CASSQETGNYGYTF. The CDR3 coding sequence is TGTGCCAGCAGCCAAGAAACGGGAAACTATGGCTACACCTTC.

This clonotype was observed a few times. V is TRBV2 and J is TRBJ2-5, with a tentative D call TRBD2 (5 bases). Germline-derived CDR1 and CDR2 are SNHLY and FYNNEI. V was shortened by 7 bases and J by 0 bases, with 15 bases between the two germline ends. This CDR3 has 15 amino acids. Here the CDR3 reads CASTYRGIDQETQYF. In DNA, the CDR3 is TGTGCCAGCACCTACCGAGGGATTGACCAAGAGACCCAGTACTTC.

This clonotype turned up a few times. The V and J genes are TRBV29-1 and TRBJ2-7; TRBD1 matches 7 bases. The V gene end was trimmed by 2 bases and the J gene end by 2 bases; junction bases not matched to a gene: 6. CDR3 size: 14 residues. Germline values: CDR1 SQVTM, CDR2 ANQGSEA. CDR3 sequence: CSVELGTATYEQYF. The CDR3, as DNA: TGCAGCGTTGAATTGGGGACAGCCACCTACGAGCAGTACTTC.

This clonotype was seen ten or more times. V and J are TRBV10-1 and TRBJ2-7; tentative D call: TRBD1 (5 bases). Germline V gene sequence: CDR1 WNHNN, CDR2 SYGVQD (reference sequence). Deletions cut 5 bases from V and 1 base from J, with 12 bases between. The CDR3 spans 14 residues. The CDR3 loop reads CASSPTVPSYEQYF. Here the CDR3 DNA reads TGCGCCAGCAGTCCGACAGTTCCATCCTACGAGCAGTACTTC.

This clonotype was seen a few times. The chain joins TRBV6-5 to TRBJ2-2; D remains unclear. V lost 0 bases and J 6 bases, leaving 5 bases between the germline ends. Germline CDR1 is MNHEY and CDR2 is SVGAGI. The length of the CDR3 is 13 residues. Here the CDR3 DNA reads TGTGCCAGCAGTTACTCTATATCCGGGGAGCTGTTTTTT. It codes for CASSYSISGELFF.

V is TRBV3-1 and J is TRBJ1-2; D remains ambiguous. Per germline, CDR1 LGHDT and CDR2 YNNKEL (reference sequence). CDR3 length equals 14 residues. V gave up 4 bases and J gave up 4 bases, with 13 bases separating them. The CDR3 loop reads CASSLTLEGYGYTF. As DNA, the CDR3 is TGTGCCAGCAGCCTCACACTTGAAGGCTATGGCTACACCTTC. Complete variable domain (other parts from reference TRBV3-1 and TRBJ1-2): DTAVSQTPKYLVTQMGNDKSIKCEQNLGHDTMYWYKQDSKKFLKIMFSYNNKELIINETVPNRFSPKSPDKAHLNLHINSLELGDSAVYFCASSLTLEGYGYTFGSGTRLTVV.

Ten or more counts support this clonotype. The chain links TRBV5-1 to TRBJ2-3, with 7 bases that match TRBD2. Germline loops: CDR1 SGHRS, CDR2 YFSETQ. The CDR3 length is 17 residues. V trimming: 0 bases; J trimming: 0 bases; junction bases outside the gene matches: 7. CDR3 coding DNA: TGCGCCAGCAGCTTGGCGGCTAGCGGTTCCAGCACAGATACGCAGTATTTT. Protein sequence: CASSLAASGSSTDTQYF. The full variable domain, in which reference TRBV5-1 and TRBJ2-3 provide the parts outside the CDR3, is KAGVTQTPRYLIKTRGQQVTLSCSPISGHRSVSWYQQTPGQGLQFLFEYFSETQRNKGNFPGRFSGRQFSNSRSEMNVSTLELGDSALYLCASSLAASGSSTDTQYFGPGTRLTVL.

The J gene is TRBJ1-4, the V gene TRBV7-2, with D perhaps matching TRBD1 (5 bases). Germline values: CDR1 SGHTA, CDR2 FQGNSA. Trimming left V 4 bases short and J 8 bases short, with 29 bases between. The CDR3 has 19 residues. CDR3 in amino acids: CASSYIVVGTGSPGEKLFF. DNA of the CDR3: TGTGCCAGCAGCTACATTGTAGTCGGGACGGGATCCCCTGGGGAAAAACTGTTTTTT.

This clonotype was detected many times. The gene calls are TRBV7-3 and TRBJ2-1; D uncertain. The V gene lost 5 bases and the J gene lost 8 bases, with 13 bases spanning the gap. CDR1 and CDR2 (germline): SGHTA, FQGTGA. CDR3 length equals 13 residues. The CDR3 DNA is TGTGCCAGCAGCCTTTCCCTTCCGGATGAGCAGTTCTTC. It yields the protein CASSLSLPDEQFF.